A selection of T cell receptor beta chains follows, all from one sample in a study of blood T cell repertoires in COVID-19. Assay used: immunoSEQ multiplex PCR; TCRdb lists only in-frame clones, some missing. The table lists more than 300,000 clones, roughly 91% of them singletons. Sample: PBMCs or T cells enriched from blood (not recorded which). Receptor source: a woman aged 18-29 years who had recovered from COVID-19. CDR3s include the opening cysteine and the closing phenylalanine or tryptophan. A D gene is named only where the DNA matches it firmly. Clone size is stated in some rows and not others, as once, few, many or a class when expanded.

V: TRBV28; J: TRBJ2-3; size: -; D: -; length: 15; CDR3: CASSREKSSTDTQYF; DNA: TGTGCCAGCAGCCGGGAAAAGTCTAGCACAGATACGCAGTATTTT
V: TRBV19; J: TRBJ2-1; size: -; D: TRBD2; length: 16; CDR3: CASRRTTSGFYNEQFF; DNA: TGTGCCAGTAGGAGAACGACTAGCGGCTTCTACAATGAGCAGTTCTTC
V: TRBV5-1; J: TRBJ2-2; size: -; D: -; length: 15; CDR3: CASSLGRGLNGELFF; DNA: TGCGCCAGCAGCTTGGGGAGGGGGCTGAACGGGGAGCTGTTTTTT
V: TRBV6-5; J: TRBJ1-1; size: -; D: -; length: 14; CDR3: CATRRGARDTEAFF; DNA: TGTGCCACCCGACGGGGGGCGCGAGACACTGAAGCTTTCTTT
V: TRBV6-6; J: TRBJ1-2; size: -; D: -; length: 14; CDR3: CASSWGRDISGYTF; DNA: TGTGCCAGCAGTTGGGGCAGGGACATATCGGGCTACACCTTC
V: TRBV13; J: TRBJ2-7; size: -; D: -; length: 13; CDR3: CASSPGRTHEQYF; DNA: TGTGCCAGCAGCCCCGGTCGGACTCACGAGCAGTACTTC
V: TRBV18; J: TRBJ1-1; size: -; D: TRBD1; length: 15; CDR3: CASSPPRQGRPEAFF; DNA: TGTGCCAGCTCACCACCGAGACAGGGGAGGCCTGAAGCTTTCTTT
V: TRBV4-3; J: TRBJ2-5; size: once; D: TRBD1; length: 16; CDR3: CASSQDGRGRQETQYF; DNA: TGCGCCAGCAGCCAAGATGGAAGGGGGCGTCAAGAGACCCAGTACTTC
V: TRBV5-1; J: TRBJ1-4; size: -; D: -; length: 13; CDR3: CASSLRGGEKLFF; DNA: TGCGCCAGCAGCTTACGCGGGGGAGAAAAACTGTTTTTT
V: TRBV19; J: TRBJ2-7; size: -; D: -; length: 14; CDR3: CASSPQTTPYEQYF; DNA: TGTGCCAGTAGTCCCCAGACTACTCCCTACGAGCAGTACTTC
V: TRBV7-6; J: TRBJ2-1; size: -; D: TRBD1; length: 15; CDR3: CASSRTGGSYNEQFF; DNA: TGTGCCAGCAGCCGGACAGGGGGCTCCTACAATGAGCAGTTCTTC
V: TRBV7-8; J: TRBJ1-2; size: once; D: TRBD1; length: 14; CDR3: CASSLAGTAYGYTF; DNA: TGTGCCAGCAGCTTAGCGGGGACAGCCTATGGCTACACCTTC
V: TRBV7-9; J: TRBJ1-4; size: -; D: -; length: 14; CDR3: CASSFFATNEKLFF; DNA: TGTGCCAGCAGCTTTTTCGCAACTAATGAAAAACTGTTTTTT
V: TRBV28; J: TRBJ1-4; size: -; D: TRBD1; length: 15; CDR3: CASSLHRGANEKLFF; DNA: TGTGCCAGCAGTCTCCACAGGGGAGCTAATGAAAAACTGTTTTTT
V: TRBV5-6; J: TRBJ1-1; size: -; D: -; length: 13; CDR3: CASSSPRNTEAFF; DNA: TGTGCCAGCAGCTCCCCCCGGAACACTGAAGCTTTCTTT
V: TRBV5-8; J: TRBJ2-7; size: -; D: TRBD1; length: 15; CDR3: CASSLGVDRVGEQYF; DNA: TGTGCCAGCAGCTTAGGGGTGGACAGGGTAGGCGAGCAGTACTTC
V: TRBV4-1; J: TRBJ1-2; size: -; D: -; length: 13; CDR3: CASSQGEGDRYTF; DNA: TGCGCCAGCAGCCAAGGGGAGGGGGATCGCTACACCTTC
V: TRBV5-1; J: TRBJ1-2; size: -; D: -; length: 14; CDR3: CASSWGDRSYGYTF; DNA: TGCGCCAGCAGCTGGGGCGACAGGAGTTATGGCTACACCTTC
V: TRBV5-1; J: TRBJ2-7; size: -; D: TRBD1; length: 15; CDR3: CASSTSTGSTYEQYF; DNA: TGCGCCAGCAGCACCTCGACAGGGAGCACCTACGAGCAGTACTTC
V: TRBV11-2; J: TRBJ2-1; size: -; D: TRBD1; length: 18; CDR3: CASSSLHPGQGALGEQFF; DNA: TGTGCCAGCAGCTCGCTGCACCCGGGACAGGGGGCGTTGGGTGAGCAGTTCTTC
V: TRBV5-8; J: TRBJ2-3; size: -; D: -; length: 17; CDR3: CASSFLLRLVGTDTQYF; DNA: TGTGCCAGCAGCTTCCTCCTTAGACTAGTTGGCACAGATACGCAGTATTTT
V: TRBV11-2; J: TRBJ2-6; size: -; D: -; length: 16; CDR3: CASSLGRTGGANVLTF; DNA: TGTGCCAGCAGCTTGGGGAGAACCGGCGGGGCCAACGTCCTGACTTTC
V: TRBV5-1; J: TRBJ2-2; size: -; D: -; length: 14; CDR3: CASSLAEWTGELFF; DNA: TGCGCCAGCAGCTTGGCCGAGTGGACCGGGGAGCTGTTTTTT
V: TRBV6-5; J: TRBJ1-4; size: -; D: -; length: 15; CDR3: CASSYSLGGYEKLFF; DNA: TGTGCCAGCAGTTACTCGTTGGGGGGATATGAAAAACTGTTTTTT
V: TRBV7-2; J: TRBJ1-3; size: -; D: -; length: 16; CDR3: CASSLKHLDSGNTIYF; DNA: TGTGCCAGCAGCTTAAAACACCTAGACTCTGGAAACACCATATATTTT
V: TRBV6-1; J: TRBJ1-5; size: -; D: -; length: 15; CDR3: CASSEQDISNQPQHF; DNA: TGTGCCAGCAGTGAACAGGACATTAGCAATCAGCCCCAGCATTTT
V: TRBV7-9; J: TRBJ1-2; size: -; D: -; length: 13; CDR3: CASSSNQGGGYTF; DNA: TGTGCCAGCAGCTCCAACCAGGGCGGTGGCTACACCTTC
V: TRBV30; J: TRBJ2-1; size: -; D: -; length: 10; CDR3: CAWSVATQFF; DNA: TGTGCCTGGAGTGTAGCAACGCAGTTCTTC
V: TRBV20-1; J: TRBJ2-2; size: -; D: TRBD1; length: 16; CDR3: CSASRTGPTGTGELFF; DNA: TGCAGTGCTAGTCGGACAGGCCCTACGGGGACCGGGGAGCTGTTTTTT
V: TRBV7-2; J: TRBJ2-7; size: -; D: -; length: 15; CDR3: CASSLAGRLSYEQYF; DNA: TGTGCCAGCAGCTTAGCGGGCAGGTTATCCTACGAGCAGTACTTC
V: TRBV5-1; J: TRBJ1-1; size: once; D: -; length: 13; CDR3: CASSEVMNTEAFF; DNA: TGCGCCAGCAGCGAGGTCATGAACACTGAAGCTTTCTTT
V: TRBV12-5; J: TRBJ1-6; size: -; D: -; length: 18; CDR3: CASGLRLTGSSYNSPLHF; DNA: TGTGCTAGTGGTTTGAGACTCACGGGGAGCTCCTATAATTCACCCCTCCACTTT
V: TRBV9; J: TRBJ1-4; size: -; D: TRBD1; length: 17; CDR3: CASSVGPGGSSNEKLFF; DNA: TGTGCCAGCAGCGTAGGCCCAGGGGGCAGTAGTAATGAAAAACTGTTTTTT
V: TRBV30; J: TRBJ1-6; size: -; D: -; length: 14; CDR3: CAWCLDTNNSPLHF; DNA: TGTGCCTGGTGCTTAGACACGAATAATTCACCCCTCCACTTT
V: TRBV7-8; J: TRBJ1-2; size: -; D: -; length: 14; CDR3: CASRLDTVMYGYTF; DNA: TGTGCCAGCAGATTAGACACCGTTATGTATGGCTACACCTTC
V: TRBV15; J: TRBJ2-7; size: -; D: -; length: 15; CDR3: CATSRGIGVEREQYF; DNA: TGTGCCACCAGCAGAGGTATCGGCGTCGAGCGGGAGCAGTACTTC
V: TRBV7-9; J: TRBJ2-1; size: -; D: TRBD1; length: 16; CDR3: CASSGRGTGSYNEQFF; DNA: TGTGCCAGCAGCGGGAGAGGGACAGGGTCGTACAATGAGCAGTTCTTC
V: TRBV19; J: TRBJ1-2; size: -; D: -; length: 14; CDR3: CASRNMAGESGYTF; DNA: TGTGCCAGTAGGAACATGGCGGGGGAAAGCGGCTACACCTTC
V: TRBV5-6; J: TRBJ1-4; size: -; D: -; length: 14; CDR3: CASSSYATNEKLFF; DNA: TGTGCCAGCAGCTCCTATGCAACTAATGAAAAACTGTTTTTT
V: TRBV7-6; J: TRBJ1-2; size: -; D: -; length: 15; CDR3: CASSLGGGGDYGYTF; DNA: TGTGCCAGCAGCTTAGGCGGAGGGGGGGACTATGGCTACACCTTC
V: TRBV15; J: TRBJ2-1; size: -; D: TRBD2; length: 15; CDR3: CATTEGLAGANEQFF; DNA: TGTGCCACCACCGAGGGGCTAGCGGGGGCCAATGAGCAGTTCTTC
V: TRBV6-6; J: TRBJ1-1; size: -; D: -; length: 18; CDR3: CASSLKRARQVVFTEAFF; DNA: TGTGCCAGCAGTCTGAAAAGGGCGCGACAGGTGGTCTTCACTGAAGCTTTCTTT
V: TRBV27; J: TRBJ1-6; size: -; D: -; length: 15; CDR3: CASSLVGGISSPLHF; DNA: TGTGCCAGCAGTTTAGTTGGAGGTATTAGTTCACCCCTCCACTTT
V: TRBV5-8; J: TRBJ1-1; size: -; D: -; length: 18; CDR3: CASSFVKLGAGANTEAFF; DNA: TGTGCCAGCAGCTTTGTCAAACTAGGGGCAGGGGCGAACACTGAAGCTTTCTTT
V: TRBV6-5; J: TRBJ2-7; size: -; D: -; length: 11; CDR3: CASSSIYEQYF; DNA: TGTGCCAGCAGTTCCATCTACGAGCAGTACTTC
V: TRBV6-5; J: TRBJ2-1; size: -; D: TRBD1; length: 15; CDR3: CASSRWTGGVNEQFF; DNA: TGTGCCAGCAGCCGCTGGACAGGGGGAGTGAATGAGCAGTTCTTC
V: TRBV6-5; J: TRBJ1-5; size: -; D: TRBD1; length: 14; CDR3: CASRDRFEYQPQHF; DNA: TGTGCCAGCAGGGACAGGTTTGAATATCAGCCCCAGCATTTT
V: TRBV9; J: TRBJ1-1; size: -; D: TRBD1; length: 15; CDR3: CASSSGTGGDTEAFF; DNA: TGTGCCAGCAGCTCCGGGACAGGGGGGGACACTGAAGCTTTCTTT